The 8 T cell receptor beta chains given below trace back to one sample, sequenced in a study of cytotoxic CD8 clonotypes in ibrutinib-treated CLL. Clones were sequenced by immunoSEQ multiplex PCR, and TCRdb holds only the in-frame ones, with some missing. Here the sample spans approximately 47,000 clones, around 52% being singletons. The specimen was PBMCs, collected after 24 months of ibrutinib treatment. These receptors were obtained from a human donor with chronic lymphocytic leukemia.

This chain joins TRBV10-3 and TRBJ2-5; TRBD2 might be the D (6 bases). The assigned J gene may be wrong: the sequence end matches TRBJ2-7 better. This CDR3 spans 15 amino acids. Germline-derived CDR1 and CDR2 are ENHRY and SYGVKD. CDR3 amino acids: CAIRDPGLSSYEQYF. CDR3 coding DNA: TGTGCCATCAGGGACCCGGGACTCAGCTCCTACGAGCAGTACTTC.

The sample holds a few counts of this clone. The genes are TRBV4-1 and TRBJ1-3; possible D gene TRBD1, 6 bases. Trimming shortened V by 6 bases and J by 3 bases, and 18 bases separated the two germline ends. Germline V CDR1 and CDR2: MGHRA, YSYEKL. This CDR3 region has 16 residues. CDR3: CASSRTASKIGNTIYF. The CDR3 DNA is TGCGCCAGCAGTCGGACAGCAAGTAAGATTGGAAACACCATATATTTT.

This clone appeared once. The chain recombines TRBV13 with TRBJ2-1, with 13 bases that match TRBD2. Trimming took 4 bases from V and 10 from J; bases not matched to a gene: 10. This CDR3 has 16 amino acids. CDR1 PRHDT and CDR2 FYEKMQ come from the germline V gene (reference sequence). The CDR3 nucleotides are TGTGCCAGCAGCTCAGCACTAGCGGGGGGGTTTAGGGAGCAGTTCTTC. This codes for CASSSALAGGFREQFF.

This clone was picked up many times. V and J are TRBV7-6 and TRBJ1-1; D is perhaps TRBD1 (6 bases). The CDR3 length is 15 residues. Germline CDR1 is SGHVS and CDR2 is FNYEAQ. V was pared by 2 bases and J by 1 base, with 11 bases between. The CDR3 DNA reads as TGTGCCAGCAGCTTACAGGGGCATGGGAACACTGAAGCTTTCTTT. It encodes CASSLQGHGNTEAFF.

The rearrangement joins TRBV11-2 to TRBJ1-2; D remains unclear. Trimming removed 5 bases from V and 1 base from J, with 14 bases in between. Per germline, CDR1 SGHAT and CDR2 FQNNGV. The CDR3 runs to 15 residues. The CDR3 protein is CASSARLDFNYGYTF. CDR3 sequence (DNA): TGTGCCAGCAGCGCCCGGCTTGATTTTAACTATGGCTACACCTTC.

This clone was picked up a small number of times. The chain combines TRBV6-9 with TRBJ1-1; D not certain. CDR3 length: 13 amino acids. The V and J ends lost 5 bases and 3 bases respectively, with 10 bases between them. Germline loops: CDR1 MNHGY, CDR2 SVAAGI. The chain's CDR3 is CASSEAFHTEAFF. The CDR3 nucleotides are TGTGCCAGCAGTGAAGCGTTTCACACTGAAGCTTTCTTT.

J is TRBJ1-4 and V is TRBV5-1, with no clear D. Germline CDR1 is SGHRS and CDR2 is YFSETQ. V lost 0 bases, J lost 8 bases, and 20 bases lay in between. The CDR3 is 17 residues long. The CDR3 reads CASSLVLRVRGSEKLFF. Here the CDR3 DNA reads TGCGCCAGCAGCTTGGTCCTCCGGGTACGGGGATCAGAAAAACTGTTTTTT.

This clone was detected only once. V gene TRBV6-1 combines with J gene TRBJ1-1, with 11 bases aligning to TRBD1. V gave up 2 bases and J gave up 9 bases; unmatched junction bases: 11. CDR3 length equals 16 residues. In germline, CDR1 is MNHNS, CDR2 SASEGT. CDR3 nucleotide sequence: TGTGCCAGCAGTGAATGGACAGGGGGCGCGGCCTTGAAAGCTTTCTTT. It codes for CASSEWTGGAALKAFF.